This T cell receptor beta chain came from a study of control samples from healthy donors and cancer patients (dated by TCRdb to 2020 to 2022). Libraries were made using the immunoSEQ multiplex PCR assay. As stored in TCRdb, this immuneACCESS dataset retains in-frame rearrangements with V and J assigned. A fraction of the clones does not appear; measured against another copy, unresolved V genes explain less than half of the discrepancy, and the remainder lacks a known reason. In this sample the table shows about 170,000 clones, 91% of which occur a single time. The top ten clonotypes cover 1.5% of the sample. On this clone: It has no known antigen specificity. Base quality data are lacking; no much larger clone is found one base away.

V drops 0 bases and J drops 2 bases, leaving 6 bases in between. The CDR3 starts with the cysteine, ends with the phenylalanine, and has 14 residues. Only the CDR3 DNA stays, 42 bases, in frame from base 1. The germline V gene (reference sequence) gives CDR1 as LGHDT and CDR2 as YNNKEL. The sequence is built from TRBV3-1 (or the pseudogene TRBV3-2) and TRBJ2-3; no D gene call is confident. The sequence was collected from a woman in her thirties in good health. Sequencing input: blood. The nucleotide sequence is TGTGCCAGCAGCCAAGATCACTTCACAGATACGCAGTATTTT. Its amino acids are CASSQDHFTDTQYF.